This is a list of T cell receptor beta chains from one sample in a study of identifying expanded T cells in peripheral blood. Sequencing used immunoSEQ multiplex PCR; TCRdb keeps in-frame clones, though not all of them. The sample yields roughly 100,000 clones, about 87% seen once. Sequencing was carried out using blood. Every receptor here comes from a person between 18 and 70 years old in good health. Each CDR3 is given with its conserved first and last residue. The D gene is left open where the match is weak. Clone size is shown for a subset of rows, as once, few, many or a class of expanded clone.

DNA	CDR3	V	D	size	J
TGTGCCTGGAGTAAGGGGATCGCTAATGAAAAACTGTTTTTT	CAWSKGIANEKLFF	TRBV30	-	few	TRBJ1-4
TGCAGTGCGGGCCCCCTAGTTCCCCTCCACTTT	CSAGPLVPLHF	TRBV20-1	-	-	TRBJ1-6
TGTGCCAGCAGTTACTCCCCCGGCGAAGGAAACTATGGCTACACCTTC	CASSYSPGEGNYGYTF	TRBV6-5	-	-	TRBJ1-2
TGTGCCAGCAGCTTAGATCATGATACGCAGTATTTT	CASSLDHDTQYF	TRBV7-2	-	-	TRBJ2-3
TGTGCCAGCAGTCTCCTACTAGGCACAGATACGCAGTATTTT	CASSLLLGTDTQYF	TRBV6-5	-	-	TRBJ2-3
TGTGCCTGGAGTGTCCAGACCCGGTCCGAGCAGTACTTC	CAWSVQTRSEQYF	TRBV30	-	-	TRBJ2-7
TGCGCCAGCAGCTTGGCCCGCGGCGGGAGAGACAATGAGCAGTTCTTC	CASSLARGGRDNEQFF	TRBV5-1	TRBD2	-	TRBJ2-1
TGTGCCAGCTCACCACTGTCAGATACGCAGTATTTT	CASSPLSDTQYF	TRBV18	-	-	TRBJ2-3
TGTGCCAGCAGCTTAGATCGGCATCGCTCCTACGAGCAGTACTTC	CASSLDRHRSYEQYF	TRBV7-2	-	-	TRBJ2-7
TGTGCCAGTAGTAGTGGGACGGACTATAACTATGGCTACACCTTC	CASSSGTDYNYGYTF	TRBV19	-	-	TRBJ1-2
TGTGCCAGCTCACCACCGGGGACGGTGAACTATGGCTACACCTTC	CASSPPGTVNYGYTF	TRBV18	-	-	TRBJ1-2
TGTGCCAGCAACGGGGCCGGGTTGGGCCAGCCCCAGCATTTT	CASNGAGLGQPQHF	TRBV2	-	-	TRBJ1-5
TGTGCCAGCTCACCAAAATCCAGCGGGAGCTTTGCTAGCTCCTACAATGAGCAGTTCTTC	CASSPKSSGSFASSYNEQFF	TRBV18	TRBD2	-	TRBJ2-1
TGTGCCAGCAGCGTAGTCCTAGTTAACACCGGGGAGCTGTTTTTT	CASSVVLVNTGELFF	TRBV9	-	-	TRBJ2-2
TGTGCCAGCGGAAGCGGAGCCAAAAACATTCAGTACTTC	CASGSGAKNIQYF	TRBV9	-	once	TRBJ2-4
TGTGCCAGCAGCCCCCGGGAAAGAGTAAATCAGCCCCAGCATTTT	CASSPRERVNQPQHF	TRBV7-8	-	few	TRBJ1-5
TGCGCCAGCAGCTTGGGGGGCGCTCACCAAGAGACCCAGTACTTC	CASSLGGAHQETQYF	TRBV5-1	-	-	TRBJ2-5
TGTGCCAGCAGTTTGTCGGGACAGCATAACACTGAAGCTTTCTTT	CASSLSGQHNTEAFF	TRBV27	TRBD1	-	TRBJ1-1
TGTGCCAGCAGCCGACAGGGACAGAACTATGGCTACACCTTC	CASSRQGQNYGYTF	TRBV6-6	TRBD1	once	TRBJ1-2
TGTGCCAGCAGCTTAGGTCTCTGGACTAGCGGTTCGAACACCGGGGAGCTGTTTTTT	CASSLGLWTSGSNTGELFF	TRBV11-3	TRBD2	-	TRBJ2-2
TGCGCCAGCAGCCGGACTAGCGGCCTGGAAGTAGAGCAGTTCTTC	CASSRTSGLEVEQFF	TRBV5-1	TRBD2	-	TRBJ2-1
TGTGCCAGCAGCCCCACAGGGACTAACACCGGGGAGCTGTTTTTT	CASSPTGTNTGELFF	TRBV5-4	-	-	TRBJ2-2
TGTGCCTGGACCTCAGGCGGGTGGGCCTACAATGAGCAGTTCTTC	CAWTSGGWAYNEQFF	TRBV30	-	-	TRBJ2-1
TGCGCCAGCAGCCAAGATACCCTCTCTGGAAACACCATATATTTT	CASSQDTLSGNTIYF	TRBV4-3	-	-	TRBJ1-3
TGTGCCAGCAGTATTACAGGAAACTATGGCTACACCTTC	CASSITGNYGYTF	TRBV25-1	-	-	TRBJ1-2
TGTGCCAGCAGCCTCGGGGGGTCCTACAATGAGCAGTTCTTC	CASSLGGSYNEQFF	TRBV6-6	TRBD2	-	TRBJ2-1
TGTGCCAGCAGCCAACAGACTAGCGGGAGGTACAATGAGCAGTTCTTC	CASSQQTSGRYNEQFF	TRBV4-2	TRBD2	once	TRBJ2-1